These T cell receptor beta chains were read from a single sample in a study of T cells in Graves' hyperthyroidism and ophthalmopathy. MiXCR, applied by TCRdb to the multiplex PCR reads, yields one record per CDR3 protein. Of roughly 330,000 distinct CDR3 sequences in the sample, 16% are singletons; the top ten hold around 35%. Sequencing was performed on blood. Receptors originate from a man aged 25 to 40 with Graves' hyperthyroidism. The conserved cysteine and the conserved F or W are not part of the CDR3 here. Each record gives: J gene, V gene, CDR3 protein.

TRBJ1-6 | TRBV25-1 | ASRQTGSGVGNSPLH
TRBJ2-1 | TRBV19 | ASSIQREGNEQF
TRBJ2-5 | TRBV7-9 | ASSPPSGRETQY
TRBJ2-1 | TRBV5-1 | ASSGTSGNPPGRHANNEQF
TRBJ2-3 | TRBV30 | AWNQGLAGGTDTQY
TRBJ1-4 | TRBV9 | ASSVGGVAEKLF
TRBJ2-7 | TRBV3-1 | ASSQEKLAYSYEQY
TRBJ1-5 | TRBV12-3/TRBV12-4 | ASRLRYSNQPQH
TRBJ1-3 | TRBV5-5 | ASSSSAGMGNTIY
TRBJ2-2 | TRBV20-1 | SAREAGEVGELF
TRBJ1-1 | TRBV19 | ASSIYGPNTGAF
TRBJ2-7 | TRBV24-1 | ATSAAGPYEQY
TRBJ2-2 | TRBV6-1 | ASSPRLAGGWLPGELF
TRBJ1-1 | TRBV29-1 | SVNPLDRLAMNTEAF
TRBJ2-1 | TRBV2 | ASSEGILAGNEQF
TRBJ2-5 | TRBV29-1 | SAALGQETQY
TRBJ2-1 | TRBV27 | ASSLFDNEQF
TRBJ2-3 | TRBV7-2 | ASSLAQSGDTQY
TRBJ2-3 | TRBV7-3 | ASSLTPQGGTDTQY
TRBJ2-3 | TRBV20-1 | SASAPQGIADTQY
TRBJ1-1 | TRBV2 | ASSETRGGSAEAF
TRBJ1-6 | TRBV7-8 | ASSHNPGRGISPLH
TRBJ2-3 | TRBV20-1 | SARRGEGTDTQY
TRBJ2-7 | TRBV11-2 | ASIGALYEQY
TRBJ1-6 | TRBV6-1 | ASSLGQNNSPLH
TRBJ2-4 | TRBV7-4 | ASSFTGGEGGVIQY
TRBJ2-5 | TRBV15 | ATSRAYQETQY
TRBJ2-7 | TRBV4-1 | ASSDRRAGYNHEQY
TRBJ2-7 | TRBV20-1 | SAGSGPYYEQY
TRBJ1-1 | TRBV6-1 | ASSPGERATEAF
TRBJ2-5 | TRBV2 | ASSVQGGQETQY
TRBJ2-2 | TRBV12-3/TRBV12-4 | ASSWRFGSPNTGELF
TRBJ2-5 | TRBV6-2/TRBV6-3 | ASNWDGHEAQY
TRBJ2-1 | TRBV10-3 | ATTAEVNSYNEQF
TRBJ2-2 | TRBV14 | ASSQWRGTGELF
TRBJ2-1 | TRBV29-1 | SATQSGTGENEQF
TRBJ2-1 | TRBV29-1 | SVDRAGGPGEQF
TRBJ2-2 | TRBV20-1 | SYSADTGELF
TRBJ1-1 | TRBV28 | ASRGAIPNTEAF
TRBJ2-3 | TRBV20-1 | SARDNPNTDTQY
TRBJ1-5 | TRBV6-1 | ASSSGGQKGPQH
TRBJ1-4 | TRBV29-1 | SVDSQGGDEKLF
TRBJ1-4 | TRBV3-1 | ASSQKGNAGTFNEKLF
TRBJ2-5 | TRBV13 | ACRLAGKTQY
TRBJ2-1 | TRBV24-1 | ATSDLTSFWQF
TRBJ2-6 | TRBV3-1 | ASSPRGSWANVLT
TRBJ2-1 | TRBV6-1 | ASSIGREGYNEQF
TRBJ1-1 | TRBV9 | ASSVDGVGDTEAF
TRBJ2-7 | TRBV7-2 | ASSLQSRVAAYEQY
TRBJ2-7 | TRBV18 | ASSPRPRDHEQY
TRBJ2-5 | TRBV5-1 | ASSVTSGRETQY
TRBJ2-4 | TRBV30 | ASEGVSKNIQY
TRBJ1-1 | TRBV5-6 | ASSLPRGADTEAF
TRBJ1-3 | TRBV7-9 | ASTTNSGNTIY
TRBJ1-4 | TRBV20-1 | SARDDIRLIATNEKLF